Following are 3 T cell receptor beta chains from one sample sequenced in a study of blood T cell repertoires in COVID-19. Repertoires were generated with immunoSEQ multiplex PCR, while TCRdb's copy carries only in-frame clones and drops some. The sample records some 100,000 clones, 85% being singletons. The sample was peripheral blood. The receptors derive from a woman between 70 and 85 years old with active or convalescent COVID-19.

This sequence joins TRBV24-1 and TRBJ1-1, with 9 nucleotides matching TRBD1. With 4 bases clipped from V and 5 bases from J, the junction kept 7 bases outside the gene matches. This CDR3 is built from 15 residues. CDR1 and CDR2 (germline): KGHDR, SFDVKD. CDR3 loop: CATSDPGQGGTEAFF. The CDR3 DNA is TGTGCCACCAGTGACCCGGGACAGGGAGGGACTGAAGCTTTCTTT.

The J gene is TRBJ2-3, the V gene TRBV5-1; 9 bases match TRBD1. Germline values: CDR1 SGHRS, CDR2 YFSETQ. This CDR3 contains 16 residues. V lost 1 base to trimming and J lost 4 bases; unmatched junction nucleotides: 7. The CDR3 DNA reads TGCGCCAGCAGCTTGTTGGGACAGGGATTGCCAGATACGCAGTATTTT. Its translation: CASSLLGQGLPDTQYF.

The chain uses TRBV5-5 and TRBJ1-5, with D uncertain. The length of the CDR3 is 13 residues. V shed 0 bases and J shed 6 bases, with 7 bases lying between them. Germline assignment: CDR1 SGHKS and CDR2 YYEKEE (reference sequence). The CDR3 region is CASSLAPGQPQHF. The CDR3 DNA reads TGTGCCAGCAGCTTGGCCCCGGGTCAGCCCCAGCATTTT. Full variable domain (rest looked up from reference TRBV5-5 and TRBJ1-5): DAGVTQSPTHLIKTRGQQVTLRCSPISGHKSVSWYQQVLGQGPQFIFQYYEKEERGRGNFPDRFSARQFPNYSSELNVNALLLGDSALYLCASSLAPGQPQHFGDGTRLSIL.